The rows below give T cell receptor beta chains drawn from one sample of a study of radiation and T cells in renal cell carcinoma. Some clones are missing from TCRdb's copy, which holds only in-frame ones; the method was immunoSEQ multiplex PCR. The sample contains 100,000 to 150,000 clones, 88% of which appear only once. The sample consisted of blood, taken from a patient whose treatment included radiotherapy and nephrectomy. Receptor source: a woman between 70 and 85 years old with renal cell carcinoma. The CDR3 runs from the conserved cysteine through the conserved F or W. The order of the fields is clone size, D gene, V gene, J gene, CDR3 protein, CDR3 DNA. D genes are given only for firm matches. Only part of the rows carry a size: once, few, many, or a class if the clone is expanded.

-	-	TRBV7-9	TRBJ2-5	CASSQDLTGQETQYF	TGTGCCAGCAGCCAGGATTTAACAGGGCAAGAGACCCAGTACTTC
-	-	TRBV7-2	TRBJ2-3	CASSPDYFSDTQYF	TGTGCCAGCAGCCCGGACTACTTCTCCGATACGCAGTATTTT
-	-	TRBV19	TRBJ1-1	CASSIGGTTSGTEAFF	TGTGCCAGTAGTATAGGGGGGACAACTAGCGGAACTGAAGCTTTCTTT
-	-	TRBV15	TRBJ1-5	CATSRDDGHSNQPQHF	TGTGCCACCAGCAGAGACGACGGCCATAGCAATCAGCCCCAGCATTTT
-	-	TRBV18	TRBJ2-3	CASSPRGDTQYF	TGTGCCAGCTCACCCAGGGGAGATACGCAGTATTTT
once	-	TRBV6-4	TRBJ2-6	CASADSGANVLTF	TGTGCCAGTGCCGACTCTGGGGCCAACGTCCTGACTTTC
-	-	TRBV19	TRBJ1-1	CASSMGAGLMNTEAFF	TGTGCCAGTAGTATGGGGGCAGGCCTGATGAACACTGAAGCTTTCTTT
-	TRBD2	TRBV6-6	TRBJ2-5	CASTQRGGHETQYF	TGTGCCAGCACACAGCGGGGGGGCCACGAGACCCAGTACTTC
-	-	TRBV6-6	TRBJ2-5	CASSYSELQETQYF	TGTGCCAGCAGTTACTCAGAATTACAAGAGACCCAGTACTTC
-	TRBD1	TRBV5-6	TRBJ2-1	CASTFDREPYNEQFF	TGTGCCAGCACCTTCGACAGGGAACCCTACAATGAGCAGTTCTTC
-	-	TRBV18	TRBJ2-1	CASSPVRAVGNEQFF	TGTGCCAGCTCACCAGTCCGCGCAGTTGGCAATGAGCAGTTCTTC
-	TRBD2	TRBV6-5	TRBJ2-7	CASSTQAGGSYEQYF	TGTGCCAGCAGCACACAAGCGGGGGGCTCCTACGAGCAGTACTTC
-	TRBD1	TRBV28	TRBJ1-6	CASSLGDRADSPLHF	TGTGCCAGCAGTTTAGGCGACAGGGCGGATTCACCCCTCCACTTT
once	TRBD1	TRBV4-2	TRBJ2-7	CASSARQGKHEQYF	TGTGCCAGCAGCGCCCGACAGGGGAAGCACGAGCAGTACTTC
-	TRBD2	TRBV5-1	TRBJ2-3	CASSLAGLAGTTDTQYF	TGCGCCAGCAGCTTGGCGGGACTAGCGGGGACCACAGATACGCAGTATTTT
once	-	TRBV6-5	TRBJ1-2	CASSSPTRGYTF	TGTGCCAGCAGTTCCCCGACGCGTGGCTACACCTTC
-	TRBD1	TRBV2	TRBJ2-7	CASRSGTGVYEQYF	TGTGCCAGCAGATCCGGGACAGGGGTGTACGAGCAGTACTTC
-	-	TRBV19	TRBJ1-1	CASNRQAYLNTEAFF	TGTGCCAGTAACCGGCAGGCCTATCTGAACACTGAAGCTTTCTTT
-	-	TRBV11-3	TRBJ2-1	CASSQAPTWRYNEQFF	TGTGCCAGCAGCCAAGCCCCTACCTGGAGGTACAATGAGCAGTTCTTC
few	TRBD1	TRBV30	TRBJ1-1	CAWTHRGRRTEAFF	TGTGCCTGGACGCACAGGGGGCGGAGGACTGAAGCTTTCTTT
-	TRBD2	TRBV14	TRBJ2-7	CASSSRTLAGQYF	TGTGCCAGCAGCTCAAGGACACTAGCGGGGCAGTACTTC
-	-	TRBV15	TRBJ2-6	CATSRALASGANVLTF	TGTGCCACCAGCCGAGCCCTGGCGTCTGGGGCCAACGTCCTGACTTTC
-	TRBD1	TRBV29-1	TRBJ1-2	CSVTTGQGYGYTF	TGCAGCGTAACAACGGGACAGGGGTATGGCTACACCTTC
-	TRBD1	TRBV6-5	TRBJ1-5	CASTRRQGGQPQHF	TGTGCCAGCACCAGACGACAGGGCGGTCAGCCCCAGCATTTT
-	-	TRBV5-4	TRBJ1-2	CASSLGGSEEYGYTF	TGTGCCAGCAGCTTGGGTGGGTCCGAAGAGTATGGCTACACCTTC
-	-	TRBV19	TRBJ2-3	CASSMGQNTDTQYF	TGTGCCAGTAGTATGGGGCAGAACACAGATACGCAGTATTTT
-	-	TRBV28	TRBJ1-1	CASSWIAMNTEAFF	TGTGCCAGCAGTTGGATAGCCATGAACACTGAAGCTTTCTTT
-	-	TRBV30	TRBJ1-6	CAWMRPQGRSRNSPLHF	TGTGCCTGGATGCGCCCCCAGGGAAGGAGTCGGAATTCACCCCTCCACTTT
once	-	TRBV2	TRBJ1-2	CASSDRGYYGYTF	TGTGCCAGCAGTGACAGGGGATACTATGGCTACACCTTC
-	-	TRBV28	TRBJ1-2	CASSLGGRLNYGYTF	TGTGCCAGCAGTTTAGGGGGGCGACTTAACTATGGCTACACCTTC
-	TRBD1	TRBV18	TRBJ1-4	CASSSIGTGGNEKLFF	TGTGCCAGCTCTTCCATCGGGACAGGGGGAAATGAAAAACTGTTTTTT
-	TRBD1	TRBV6-5	TRBJ1-2	CASSYLTGAYGYTF	TGTGCCAGCAGTTACCTGACAGGGGCGTATGGCTACACCTTC
-	-	TRBV7-6	TRBJ1-6	CASSLADTRDSPLHF	TGTGCCAGCAGCTTAGCAGATACCCGGGATTCACCCCTCCACTTT
-	-	TRBV30	TRBJ1-1	CAWSWGNRVAFF	TGTGCCTGGAGCTGGGGAAATCGCGTAGCTTTCTTT
-	-	TRBV5-6	TRBJ2-5	CASSLSLQETQYF	TGTGCCAGCAGCTTGAGTTTGCAAGAGACCCAGTACTTC
-	TRBD1	TRBV5-6	TRBJ2-2	CASSGTATPTNTGELFF	TGTGCCAGCAGCGGGACAGCCACCCCAACGAACACCGGGGAGCTGTTTTTT
-	-	TRBV7-9	TRBJ2-6	CASSRGAGETGANVLTF	TGTGCCAGCAGCCGAGGGGCAGGGGAGACTGGGGCCAACGTCCTGACTTTC
-	-	TRBV7-9	TRBJ2-7	CASSLGGASYEQYF	TGTGCCAGCAGCTTAGGGGGGGCTTCCTACGAGCAGTACTTC
-	-	TRBV5-4	TRBJ2-1	CASSSLQGLDEQFF	TGTGCCAGCAGCTCACTCCAGGGGTTGGATGAGCAGTTCTTC
-	TRBD1	TRBV27	TRBJ1-2	CASSRDRVGGYTF	TGTGCCAGCAGTCGGGACAGGGTTGGTGGCTACACCTTC
-	TRBD1	TRBV10-3	TRBJ2-3	CATRSDRGGTDTQYF	TGTGCCACCCGGTCAGACAGGGGTGGCACAGATACGCAGTATTTT
-	TRBD1	TRBV11-3	TRBJ1-1	CASSPRDRNTEAFF	TGTGCCAGCAGCCCCCGGGACAGGAACACTGAAGCTTTCTTT
-	-	TRBV5-1	TRBJ2-3	CASSLVRFTDTQYF	TGCGCCAGCAGCTTGGTCCGATTCACAGATACGCAGTATTTT
-	-	TRBV15	TRBJ2-2	CATSRAGNTGELFF	TGTGCCACCAGCAGAGCTGGGAACACCGGGGAGCTGTTTTTT
-	TRBD1	TRBV2	TRBJ1-5	CASSTAGTGSQPQHF	TGTGCCAGCAGTACCGCCGGGACAGGGTCTCAGCCCCAGCATTTT
-	-	TRBV7-6	TRBJ2-3	CASSLRISADTQYF	TGTGCCAGCAGCTTACGAATTAGTGCAGATACGCAGTATTTT
-	TRBD1	TRBV5-8	TRBJ1-1	CASTWGQGGPEAFF	TGTGCCAGCACATGGGGACAGGGCGGCCCTGAAGCTTTCTTT
-	TRBD2	TRBV6-4	TRBJ2-7	CASSSLGLAGGIGPYEQYF	TGTGCCAGCAGTTCCCTCGGACTAGCGGGAGGGATCGGACCCTACGAGCAGTACTTC
-	TRBD1	TRBV27	TRBJ2-7	CASSIKTGGEQYF	TGTGCCAGCAGTATCAAAACAGGGGGCGAGCAGTACTTC
-	TRBD1	TRBV7-9	TRBJ2-7	CASSTRDRAYEQYF	TGTGCCAGCAGCACCCGGGACAGGGCCTACGAGCAGTACTTC